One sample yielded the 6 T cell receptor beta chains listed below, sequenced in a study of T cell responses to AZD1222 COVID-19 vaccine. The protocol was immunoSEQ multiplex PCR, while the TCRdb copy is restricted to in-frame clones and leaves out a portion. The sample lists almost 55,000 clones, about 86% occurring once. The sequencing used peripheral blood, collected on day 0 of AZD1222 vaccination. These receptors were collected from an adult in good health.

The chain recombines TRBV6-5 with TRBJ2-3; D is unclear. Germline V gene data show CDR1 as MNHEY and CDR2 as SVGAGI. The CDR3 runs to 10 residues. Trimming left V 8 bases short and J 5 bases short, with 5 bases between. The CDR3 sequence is CASVEDTQYF. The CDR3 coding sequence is TGTGCCAGCGTTGAAGATACGCAGTATTTT.

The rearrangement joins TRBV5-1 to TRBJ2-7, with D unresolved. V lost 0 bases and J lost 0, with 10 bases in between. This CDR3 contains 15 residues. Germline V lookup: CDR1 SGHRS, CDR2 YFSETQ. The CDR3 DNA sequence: TGCGCCAGCAGCTTGGGGTTCACGGGCTCCTACGAGCAGTACTTC. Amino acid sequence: CASSLGFTGSYEQYF.

The CDR3 loop reads CATSDRGPNQPQHF. In DNA form, the CDR3 reads TGTGCCACCAGTGATCGGGGTCCCAATCAGCCCCAGCATTTT. The chain couples TRBV24-1 to TRBJ1-5, with D unresolved. Germline CDR1 and CDR2: KGHDR and SFDVKD. V shed 3 bases and J shed 3 bases, with 8 bases lying between them. This CDR3 comprises 14 residues.

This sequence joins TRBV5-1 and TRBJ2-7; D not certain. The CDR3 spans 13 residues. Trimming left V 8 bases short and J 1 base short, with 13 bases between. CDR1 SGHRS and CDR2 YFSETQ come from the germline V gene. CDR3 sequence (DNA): TGCGCCAGTACGGGCAGGTCATCCTACGAGCAGTACTTC. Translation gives CASTGRSSYEQYF. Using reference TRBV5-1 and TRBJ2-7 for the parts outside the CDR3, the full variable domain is KAGVTQTPRYLIKTRGQQVTLSCSPISGHRSVSWYQQTPGQGLQFLFEYFSETQRNKGNFPGRFSGRQFSNSRSEMNVSTLELGDSALYLCASTGRSSYEQYFGPGTRLTVT.

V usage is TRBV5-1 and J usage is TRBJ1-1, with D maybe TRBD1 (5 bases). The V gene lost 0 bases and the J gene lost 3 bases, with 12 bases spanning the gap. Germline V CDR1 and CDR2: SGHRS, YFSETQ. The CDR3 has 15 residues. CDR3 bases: TGCGCCAGCAGCTTGGAGACGGGGGGTTACACTGAAGCTTTCTTT. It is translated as CASSLETGGYTEAFF.

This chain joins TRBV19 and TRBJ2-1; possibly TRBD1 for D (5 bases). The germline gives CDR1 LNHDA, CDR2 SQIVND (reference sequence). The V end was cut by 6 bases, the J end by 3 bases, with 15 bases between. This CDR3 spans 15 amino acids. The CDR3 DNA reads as TGTGCCAGTAGAACCAGACAGACCTACTACAATGAGCAGTTCTTC. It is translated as CASRTRQTYYNEQFF.